The 3 T cell receptor beta chains reported below all come from one sample, sequenced in a study of T cell repertoires in cytomegalovirus infection. TCRdb passed the reads through MiXCR, listing each CDR3 protein once. This table holds around 740,000 distinct CDR3 sequences, roughly 36% found once. Input material: PBMCs. These receptor sequences come from a human donor in good health (CMV status not recorded). Some clones in this sample may be carry-over from other donors' samples.

Comment on this clonotype: One junction end disagrees with the germline gene, perhaps due to a read error. The CDR3 region is CASSRWTGGSQHQHF. CDR3 DNA: TGCGCCAGCAGCCGCTGGACAGGGGGCAGTCAGCACCAGCATTTT. V and J are TRBV4-1 and TRBJ1-5, with TRBD1 identical over 11 bases. Germline V gene data show CDR1 as MGHRA and CDR2 as YSYEKL. This CDR3 has 15 amino acids.

J is TRBJ2-7 and V is TRBV18, with D tentatively TRBD1 (9 bases). Between the trimmed V and J ends, which lost 4 bases and 7 bases, there was a span of 26 bases. CDR1 KGHSH and CDR2 LQKENI come from the germline V gene. CDR3 length equals 17 residues. The CDR3 nucleotides are TGTGCCAGCTCACTCCAAATCGCCGGGACAGGGACTAGAGAGCAGTACTTC. It is translated as CASSLQIAGTGTREQYF.

The CDR3 loop is CASSIENNEQFF. In DNA, the CDR3 is TGTGCCAGTAGTATAGAGAACAATGAGCAGTTCTTC. The chain uses TRBV19 and TRBJ2-1; D is undetermined. CDR3 length equals 12 residues. CDR1 is LNHDA, CDR2 SQIVND, per germline (reference sequence). Trimming removed 0 bases from V and 5 bases from J, with 2 bases in between.